This T cell receptor beta chain was identified in a study of blood T cell repertoires in COVID-19. Across the study: Sources were T cells, B-cell-depleted T cells, or PBMCs; the material itself was cDNA or gDNA.

Methods used by the authors: Amplifying reference gene primers gave estimates of nucleated cell counts. Clones were read by immunoSEQ multiplex PCR, and TCRdb kept only the in-frame ones, dropping some. V and J calls plus clone size are reproduced from that table; the DNA served to infer D and trimming. This table has 70,000 or so clones, 65% to 85% appearing once. Looked up from germline, CDR1 is KGHSH and CDR2 is LQKENI. The CDR3 totals 13 residues. Trimming removed 2 bases at V and 0 bases at J, with 4 bases between. Sequenced sample: peripheral blood. The sequence came from a man aged 45-65 years with COVID-19, enrolled during active disease. The chain has TRBV18 and TRBJ2-5; D remains unclear. The CDR3 nucleotides are TGTGCCAGCTCACCAAGCCACCAAGAGACCCAGTACTTC. Its protein is CASSPSHQETQYF. Supplemented by reference TRBV18 and TRBJ2-5, the full variable domain reads NAGVMQNPRHLVRRRGQEARLRCSPMKGHSHVYWYRQLPEEGLKFMVYLQKENIIDESGMPKERFSAEFPKEGPSILRIQQVVRGDSAAYFCASSPSHQETQYFGPGTRLLVL.